The clone carrying this TCR beta chain is a singleton in its sample. Its antigen is undetermined. TCRdb reprocessed the reads with MiXCR, giving one entry per CDR3 protein. Here the sample spans around 430,000 distinct CDR3 sequences, approximately 46% being singletons. Germline lookup yields CDR1 MNHEY and CDR2 SVGEGT. The germline V and J ends were trimmed by 4 bases and 6 bases, with 16 bases remaining between them. The CDR3 loop spans 15 amino acids. This sample is part of a study of T cell repertoires in cytomegalovirus infection. Study-level background: CMV epitopes in the study were HLA-C-restricted (recently identified) and HLA-B-restricted (well studied). Whole-study findings and limits: In two of eight donors, the top clonotype was HLA-C-restricted CMV-specific.

The specimen was cultured PBMCs, collected from culture after CMV antigen stimulation. The genes are TRBV6-2 or TRBV6-3 and TRBJ2-1; D may be TRBD2 (8 bases). The TCR comes from a human donor in good health (CMV status not recorded). Some clones in this sample may be carry-over from other donors' samples. The CDR3 bases are TGTGCCAGCAGTTCACTAGCGGACAGGCGCAATGAGCAGTTCTTC. Translated: CASSSLADRRNEQFF.